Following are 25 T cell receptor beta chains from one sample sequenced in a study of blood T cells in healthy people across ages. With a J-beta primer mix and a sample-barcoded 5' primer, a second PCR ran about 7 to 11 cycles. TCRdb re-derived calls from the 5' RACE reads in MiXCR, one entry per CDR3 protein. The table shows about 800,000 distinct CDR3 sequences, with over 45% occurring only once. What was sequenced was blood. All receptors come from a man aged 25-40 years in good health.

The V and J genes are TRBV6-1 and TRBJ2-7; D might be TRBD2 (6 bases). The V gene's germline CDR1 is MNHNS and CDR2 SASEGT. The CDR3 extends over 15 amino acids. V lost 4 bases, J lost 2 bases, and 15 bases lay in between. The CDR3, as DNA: TGTGCCAGCAGTGTTGACGGCGGGGCCCCCTACGAGCAGTACTTC. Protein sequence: CASSVDGGAPYEQYF.

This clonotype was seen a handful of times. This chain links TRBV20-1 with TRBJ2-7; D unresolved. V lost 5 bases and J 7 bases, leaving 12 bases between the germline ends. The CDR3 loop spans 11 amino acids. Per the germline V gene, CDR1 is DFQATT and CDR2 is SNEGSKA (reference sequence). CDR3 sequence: CSAPSGNEQYF. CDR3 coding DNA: TGCAGTGCTCCCTCTGGGAATGAGCAGTACTTC.

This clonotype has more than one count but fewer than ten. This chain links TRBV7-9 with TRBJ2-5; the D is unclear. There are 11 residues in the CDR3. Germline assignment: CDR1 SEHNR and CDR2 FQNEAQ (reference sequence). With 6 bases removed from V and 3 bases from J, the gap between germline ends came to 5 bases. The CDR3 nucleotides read TGTGCCAGCAGTCACGAAGAGACCCAGTACTTC. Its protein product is CASSHEETQYF. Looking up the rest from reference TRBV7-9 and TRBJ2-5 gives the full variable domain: DTGVSQNPRHKITKRGQNVTFRCDPISEHNRLYWYRQTLGQGPEFLTYFQNEAQLEKSRLLSDRFSAERPKGSFSTLEIQRTEQGDSAMYLCASSHEETQYFGPGTRLLVL.

CDR3: CASSKTGTGDEQYF. CDR3 nucleotides: TGCGCCAGCAGTAAAACCGGGACAGGGGACGAGCAGTACTTC. The rearrangement links TRBV5-1 to TRBJ2-7; TRBD1 matches at 10 bases. Per the germline V gene, CDR1 is SGHRS and CDR2 is YFSETQ. The CDR3 sequence is 14 residues long. J gave up 5 bases and V 5 bases, and 7 bases lay outside the gene matches. Together with reference TRBV5-1 and TRBJ2-7, the CDR3 gives the full variable domain: KAGVTQTPRYLIKTRGQQVTLSCSPISGHRSVSWYQQTPGQGLQFLFEYFSETQRNKGNFPGRFSGRQFSNSRSEMNVSTLELGDSALYLCASSKTGTGDEQYFGPGTRLTVT.

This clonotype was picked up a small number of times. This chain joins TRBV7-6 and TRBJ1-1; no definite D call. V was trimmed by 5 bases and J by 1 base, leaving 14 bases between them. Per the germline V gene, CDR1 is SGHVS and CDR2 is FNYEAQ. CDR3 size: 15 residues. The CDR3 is CASSTDDRPNTEAFF. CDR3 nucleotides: TGTGCCAGCAGCACGGACGACCGACCGAACACTGAAGCTTTCTTT.

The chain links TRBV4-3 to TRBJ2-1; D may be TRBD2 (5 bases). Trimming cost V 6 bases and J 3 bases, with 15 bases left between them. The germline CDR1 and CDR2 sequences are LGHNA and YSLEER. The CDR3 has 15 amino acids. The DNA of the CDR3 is TGCGCCAGCAGTACCACGGAGAGGGTCTACAATGAGCAGTTCTTC. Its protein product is CASSTTERVYNEQFF.

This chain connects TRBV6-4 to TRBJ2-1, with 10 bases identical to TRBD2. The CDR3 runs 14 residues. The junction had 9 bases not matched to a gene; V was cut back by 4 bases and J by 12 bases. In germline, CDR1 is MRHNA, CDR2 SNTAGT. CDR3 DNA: TGTGCCAGCAGTGCATCACTAGCGGGGACGGCGCAGTTCTTC. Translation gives CASSASLAGTAQFF.

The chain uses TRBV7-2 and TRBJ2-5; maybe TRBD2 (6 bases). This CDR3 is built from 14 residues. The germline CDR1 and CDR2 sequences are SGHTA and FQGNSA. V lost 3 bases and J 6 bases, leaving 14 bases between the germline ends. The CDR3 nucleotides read TGTGCCAGCAGCTTTGGAGCGGGCGGGAAGACCCAGTACTTC. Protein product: CASSFGAGGKTQYF.

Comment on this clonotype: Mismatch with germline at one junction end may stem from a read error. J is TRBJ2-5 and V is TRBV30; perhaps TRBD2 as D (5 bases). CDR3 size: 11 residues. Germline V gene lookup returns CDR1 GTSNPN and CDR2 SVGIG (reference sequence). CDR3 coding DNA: TGTGCCGGGAGTGCAGGAGAGACCCAGTACTTC. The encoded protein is CAGSAGETQYF.

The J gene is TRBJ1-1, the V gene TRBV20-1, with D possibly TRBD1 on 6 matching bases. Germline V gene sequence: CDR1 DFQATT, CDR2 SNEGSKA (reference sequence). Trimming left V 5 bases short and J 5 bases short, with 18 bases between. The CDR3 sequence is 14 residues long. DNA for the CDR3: TGCAGTGCTCCCCGGATGGGGGCGACGACTGAAGCTTTCTTT. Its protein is CSAPRMGATTEAFF.

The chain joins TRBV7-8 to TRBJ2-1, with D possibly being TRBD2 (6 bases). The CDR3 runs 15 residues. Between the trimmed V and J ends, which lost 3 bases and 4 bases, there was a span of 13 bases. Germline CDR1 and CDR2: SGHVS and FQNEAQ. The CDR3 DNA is TGTGCCAGCAGCTTTTATGGGGAGGCTTACAATGAGCAGTTCTTC. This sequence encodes CASSFYGEAYNEQFF. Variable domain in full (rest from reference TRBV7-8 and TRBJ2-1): GAGVSQSPRYKVAKRGQDVALRCDPISGHVSLFWYQQALGQGPEFLTYFQNEAQLDKSGLPSDRFFAERPEGSVSTLKIQRTQQEDSAVYLCASSFYGEAYNEQFFGPGTRLTVL.

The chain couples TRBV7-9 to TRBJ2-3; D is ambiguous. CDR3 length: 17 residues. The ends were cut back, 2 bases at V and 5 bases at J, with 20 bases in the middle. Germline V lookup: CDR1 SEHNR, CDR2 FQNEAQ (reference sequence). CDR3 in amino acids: CASSLSPGVSSGDTQYF. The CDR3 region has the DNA TGTGCCAGCAGCTTAAGCCCTGGGGTCTCTTCGGGAGATACGCAGTATTTT.

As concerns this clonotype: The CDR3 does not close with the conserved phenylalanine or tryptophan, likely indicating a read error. This CDR3 reads CSAKNSGEQYL. The CDR3, as DNA: TGCAGTGCGAAAAACTCGGGCGAGCAGTACTTG. The chain employs TRBV20-1 and TRBJ2-7, with D unclear. This CDR3 contains 11 residues. Germline V gene data show CDR1 as DFQATT and CDR2 as SNEGSKA (reference sequence). V was shortened by 6 bases and J by 6 bases, with 12 bases between the two germline ends.

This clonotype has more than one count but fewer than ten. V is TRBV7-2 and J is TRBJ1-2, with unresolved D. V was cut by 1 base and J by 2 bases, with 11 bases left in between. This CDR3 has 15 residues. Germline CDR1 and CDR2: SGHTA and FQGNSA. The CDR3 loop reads CASSLEATINYGYTF. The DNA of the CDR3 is TGTGCCAGCAGCTTAGAAGCCACGATAAACTATGGCTACACCTTC.

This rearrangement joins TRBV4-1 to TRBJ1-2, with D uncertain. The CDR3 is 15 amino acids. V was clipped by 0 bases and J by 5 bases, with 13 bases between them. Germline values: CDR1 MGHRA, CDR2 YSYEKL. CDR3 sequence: CASSQDRAFLYGYTF. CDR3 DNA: TGCGCCAGCAGCCAAGACCGGGCTTTTCTTTATGGCTACACCTTC.

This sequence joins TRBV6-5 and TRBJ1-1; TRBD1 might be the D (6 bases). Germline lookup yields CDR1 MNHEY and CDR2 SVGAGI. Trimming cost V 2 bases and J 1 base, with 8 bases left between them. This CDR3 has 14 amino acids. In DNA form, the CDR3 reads TGTGCCAGCAGTTACAAGACAGGGAACACTGAAGCTTTCTTT. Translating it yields CASSYKTGNTEAFF.

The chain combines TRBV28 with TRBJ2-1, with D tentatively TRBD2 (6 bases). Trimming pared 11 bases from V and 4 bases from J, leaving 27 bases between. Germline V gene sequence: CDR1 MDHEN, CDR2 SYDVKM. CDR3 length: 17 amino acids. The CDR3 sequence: CAARGTGGTIAYNEQFF. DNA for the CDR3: TGTGCCGCCCGAGGGACCGGCGGGACCATAGCTTACAATGAGCAGTTCTTC.

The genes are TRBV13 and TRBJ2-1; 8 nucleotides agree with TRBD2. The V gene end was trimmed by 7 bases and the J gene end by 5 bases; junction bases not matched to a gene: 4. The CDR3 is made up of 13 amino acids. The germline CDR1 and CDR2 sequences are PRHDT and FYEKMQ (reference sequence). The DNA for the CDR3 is TGTGCCAGCAATAAGCGGGAGAACAATGAGCAGTTCTTC. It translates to CASNKRENNEQFF.

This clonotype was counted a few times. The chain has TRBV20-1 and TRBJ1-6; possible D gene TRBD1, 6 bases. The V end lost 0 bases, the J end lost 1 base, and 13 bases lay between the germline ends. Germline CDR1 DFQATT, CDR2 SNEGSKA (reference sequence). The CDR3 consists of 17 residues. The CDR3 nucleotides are TGCAGTGCTAGAGATGAGGGGGGCCGGTCCTATAATTCACCCCTCCACTTT. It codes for CSARDEGGRSYNSPLHF.

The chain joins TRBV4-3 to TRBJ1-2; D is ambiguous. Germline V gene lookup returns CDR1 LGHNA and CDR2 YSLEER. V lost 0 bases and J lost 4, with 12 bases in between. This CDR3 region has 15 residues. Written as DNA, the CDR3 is TGCGCCAGCAGCCAAGAACCCCCGCCTTCCTATGGCTACACCTTC. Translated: CASSQEPPPSYGYTF.

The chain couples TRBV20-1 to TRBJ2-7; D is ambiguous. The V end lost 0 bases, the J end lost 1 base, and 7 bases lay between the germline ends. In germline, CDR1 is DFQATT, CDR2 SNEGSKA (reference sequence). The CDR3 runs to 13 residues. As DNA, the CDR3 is TGCAGTGCTAGAGATCCCGATTCCTACGAGCAGTACTTC. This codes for CSARDPDSYEQYF.

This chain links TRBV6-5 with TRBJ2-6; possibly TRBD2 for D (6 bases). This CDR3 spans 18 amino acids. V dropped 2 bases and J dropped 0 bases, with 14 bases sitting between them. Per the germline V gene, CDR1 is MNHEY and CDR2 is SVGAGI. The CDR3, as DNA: TGTGCCAGCAGTTACGACGGGAGATTGAACTCTGGGGCCAACGTCCTGACTTTC. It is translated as CASSYDGRLNSGANVLTF.

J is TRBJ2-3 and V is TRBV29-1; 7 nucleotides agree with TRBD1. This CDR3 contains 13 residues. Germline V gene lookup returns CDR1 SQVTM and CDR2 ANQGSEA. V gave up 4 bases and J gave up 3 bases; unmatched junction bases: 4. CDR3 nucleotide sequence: TGCAGCGTTGGAGGGGGCATAACAGATACGCAGTATTTT. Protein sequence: CSVGGGITDTQYF.

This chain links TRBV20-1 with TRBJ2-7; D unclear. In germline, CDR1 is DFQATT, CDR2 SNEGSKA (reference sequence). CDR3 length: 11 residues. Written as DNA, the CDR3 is TGCATCCCCGCGCTACCCTACGAGCAGTACTTC. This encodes CIPALPYEQYF.

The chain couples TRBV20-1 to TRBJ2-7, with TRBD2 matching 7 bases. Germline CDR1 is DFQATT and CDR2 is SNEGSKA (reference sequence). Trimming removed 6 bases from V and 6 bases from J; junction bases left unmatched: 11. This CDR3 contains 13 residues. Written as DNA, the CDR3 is TGCAGTGCGAGCCGGGAGGCCCTCGGCGAGCAGTACTTC. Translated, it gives CSASREALGEQYF.